This TCR beta chain stems from a study of OX40 agonist ivuxolimab in advanced cancers. V lost 2 bases and J lost 9, with 20 bases in between. This CDR3 has 17 amino acids. CDR1 is MNHEY, CDR2 SMNVEV, per germline (reference sequence). TCRdb keeps only in-frame clones here, not all; method: immunoSEQ multiplex PCR. Here the sample spans about 53,000 clones, 75% to 90% being singletons. The sequences come from CD4+ or CD8+ T cells sorted from blood, collected in a trial of the OX40 agonist ivuxolimab. The rearrangement uses TRBV27 and TRBJ1-6; D is ambiguous. This sequence was found in an adult with an advanced solid tumor such as melanoma, head and neck, liver or kidney cancer. The CDR3 coding sequence is TGTGCCAGCAGTTTAGGGTCGACACCTACAGTGGGTTCACCCCTCCACTTT. This translates into CASSLGSTPTVGSPLHF.